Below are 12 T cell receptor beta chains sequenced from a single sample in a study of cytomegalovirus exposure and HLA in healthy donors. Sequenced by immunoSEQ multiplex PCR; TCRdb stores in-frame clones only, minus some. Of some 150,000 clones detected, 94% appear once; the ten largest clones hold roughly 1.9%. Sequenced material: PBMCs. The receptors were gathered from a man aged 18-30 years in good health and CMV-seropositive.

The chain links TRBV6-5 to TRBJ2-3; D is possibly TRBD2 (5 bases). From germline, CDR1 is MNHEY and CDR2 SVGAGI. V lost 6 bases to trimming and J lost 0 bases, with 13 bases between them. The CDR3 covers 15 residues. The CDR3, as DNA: TGTGCCAGCAGCCCCCGGGAAGCTAGCACAGATACGCAGTATTTT. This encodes CASSPREASTDTQYF.

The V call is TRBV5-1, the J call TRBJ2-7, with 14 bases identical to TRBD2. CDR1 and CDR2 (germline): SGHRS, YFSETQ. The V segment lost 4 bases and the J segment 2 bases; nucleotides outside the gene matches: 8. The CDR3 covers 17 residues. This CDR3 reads CASSTGTSGRRTYEQYF. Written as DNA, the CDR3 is TGCGCCAGCAGCACCGGGACTAGCGGGAGAAGAACCTACGAGCAGTACTTC.

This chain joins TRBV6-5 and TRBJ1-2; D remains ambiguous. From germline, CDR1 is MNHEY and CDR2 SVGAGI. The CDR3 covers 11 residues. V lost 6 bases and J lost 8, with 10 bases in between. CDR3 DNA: TGTGCCAGCAGACAGCTAGCGGGCTACACCTTC. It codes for CASRQLAGYTF.

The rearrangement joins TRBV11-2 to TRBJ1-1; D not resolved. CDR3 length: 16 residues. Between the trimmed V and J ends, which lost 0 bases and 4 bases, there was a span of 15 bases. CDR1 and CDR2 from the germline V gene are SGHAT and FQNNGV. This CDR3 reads CASSLEGQEGGTEAFF. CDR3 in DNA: TGTGCCAGCAGCTTAGAAGGTCAGGAGGGCGGCACTGAAGCTTTCTTT.

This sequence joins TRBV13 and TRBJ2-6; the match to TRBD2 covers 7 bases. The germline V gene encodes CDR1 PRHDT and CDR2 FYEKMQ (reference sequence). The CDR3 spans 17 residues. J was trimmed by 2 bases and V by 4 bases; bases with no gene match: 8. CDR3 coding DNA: TGTGCCAGCAGCTCCCGACTAGCACTGGCTGGGGCCAACGTCCTGACTTTC. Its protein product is CASSSRLALAGANVLTF.

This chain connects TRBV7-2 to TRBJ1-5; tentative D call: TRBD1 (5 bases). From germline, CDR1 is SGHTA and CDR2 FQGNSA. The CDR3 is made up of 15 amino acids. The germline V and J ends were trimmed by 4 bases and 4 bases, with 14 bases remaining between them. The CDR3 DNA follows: TGTGCCAGCAGCTCCCTGGGGCAGGGAAATCAGCCCCAGCATTTT. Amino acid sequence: CASSSLGQGNQPQHF.

The CDR3 DNA sequence: TGTGCCAGCAGCCACCGGGACAAAGATCAGGATGGCTACACCTTC. This sequence encodes CASSHRDKDQDGYTF. The J gene is TRBJ1-2, the V gene TRBV5-4, with D possibly matching TRBD1 (6 bases). Trimming cost V 4 bases and J 6 bases, with 19 bases left between them. The CDR3 length is 15 residues. Germline lookup yields CDR1 SGHNT and CDR2 YYREEE (reference sequence).

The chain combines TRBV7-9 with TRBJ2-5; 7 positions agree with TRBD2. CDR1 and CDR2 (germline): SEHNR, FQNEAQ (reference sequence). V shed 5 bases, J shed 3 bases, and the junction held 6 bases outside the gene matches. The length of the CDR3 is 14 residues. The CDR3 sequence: CASSQDRGEETQYF. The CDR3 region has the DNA TGTGCCAGCAGCCAAGATCGGGGGGAAGAGACCCAGTACTTC.

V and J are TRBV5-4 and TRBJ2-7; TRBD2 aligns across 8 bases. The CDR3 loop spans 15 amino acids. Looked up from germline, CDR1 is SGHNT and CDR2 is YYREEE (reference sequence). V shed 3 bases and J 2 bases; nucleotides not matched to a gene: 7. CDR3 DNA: TGTGCCAGCAGCTCCAAGCGGGAGCTTCCCTACGAGCAGTACTTC. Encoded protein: CASSSKRELPYEQYF.

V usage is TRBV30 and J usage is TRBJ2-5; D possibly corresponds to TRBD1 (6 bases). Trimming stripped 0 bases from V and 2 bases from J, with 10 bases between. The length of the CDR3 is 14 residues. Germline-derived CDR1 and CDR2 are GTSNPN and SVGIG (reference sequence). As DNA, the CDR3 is TGTGCCTGGAGTGTACTCAGGGGTCAAGAGACCCAGTACTTC. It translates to CAWSVLRGQETQYF.

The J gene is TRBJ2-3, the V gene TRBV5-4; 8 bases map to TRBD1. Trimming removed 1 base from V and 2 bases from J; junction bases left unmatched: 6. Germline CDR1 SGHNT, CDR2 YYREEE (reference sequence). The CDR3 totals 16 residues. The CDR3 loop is CASSLMTGQVTDTQYF. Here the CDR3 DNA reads TGTGCCAGCAGCTTGATGACGGGACAGGTCACAGATACGCAGTATTTT.

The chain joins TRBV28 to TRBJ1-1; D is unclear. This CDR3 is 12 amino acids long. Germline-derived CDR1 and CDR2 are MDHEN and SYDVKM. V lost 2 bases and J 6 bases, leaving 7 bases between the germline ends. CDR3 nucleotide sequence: TGTGCCAGCAGTTTAGCGGGAGCTGAAGCTTTCTTT. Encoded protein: CASSLAGAEAFF.